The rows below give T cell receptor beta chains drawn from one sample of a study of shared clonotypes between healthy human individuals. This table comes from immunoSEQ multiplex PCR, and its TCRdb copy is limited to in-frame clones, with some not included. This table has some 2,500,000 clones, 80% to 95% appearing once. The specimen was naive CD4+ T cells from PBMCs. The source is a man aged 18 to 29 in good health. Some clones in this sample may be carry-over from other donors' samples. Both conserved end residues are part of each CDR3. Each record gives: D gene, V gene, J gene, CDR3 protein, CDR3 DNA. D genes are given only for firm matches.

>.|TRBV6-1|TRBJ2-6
CASSQVAGANVLTF
TGTGCCAGCAGCCAGGTTGCCGGGGCCAACGTCCTGACTTTC
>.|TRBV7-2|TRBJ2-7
CASSLGGLPPYEQYF
TGTGCCAGCAGCTTAGGCGGACTTCCACCCTACGAGCAGTACTTC
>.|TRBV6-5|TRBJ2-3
CASKGDPDTQYF
TGTGCCAGCAAGGGGGACCCAGATACGCAGTATTTT
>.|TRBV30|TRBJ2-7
CAWSLGGPYEQYF
TGTGCCTGGAGTCTCGGGGGCCCCTACGAGCAGTACTTC
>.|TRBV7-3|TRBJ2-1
CASSPSGSLYNEQFF
TGTGCCAGCAGCCCCAGCGGATCTCTATACAATGAGCAGTTCTTC
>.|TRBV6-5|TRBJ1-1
CASRRTDSLNTEAFF
TGTGCCAGCAGACGAACGGACAGCTTGAACACTGAAGCTTTCTTT
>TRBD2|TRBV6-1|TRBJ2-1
CASIWVAGGNEQFF
TGTGCCAGCATTTGGGTAGCGGGAGGCAATGAGCAGTTCTTC
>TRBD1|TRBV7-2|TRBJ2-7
CASSFDRGPHEQYF
TGTGCCAGCAGCTTTGACAGGGGGCCCCACGAGCAGTACTTC
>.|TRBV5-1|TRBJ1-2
CASSLVQGEGDYGYTF
TGCGCCAGCAGCTTGGTACAGGGTGAAGGAGACTATGGCTACACCTTC
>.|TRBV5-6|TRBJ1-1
CASSLGSEREAFF
TGTGCCAGCAGCTTGGGGTCGGAGAGAGAAGCTTTCTTT
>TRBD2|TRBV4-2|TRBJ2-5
CASRRTSYETQYF
TGTGCCAGCCGCCGGACTAGCTATGAGACCCAGTACTTC
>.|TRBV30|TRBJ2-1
CAWLGRGIDNEQFF
TGTGCCTGGTTGGGAAGGGGAATAGACAATGAGCAGTTCTTC
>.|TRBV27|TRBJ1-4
CASSPIPGVSTITTNEKLFF
TGTGCCAGCAGTCCTATTCCAGGGGTGTCAACAATAACAACTAATGAAAAACTGTTTTTT
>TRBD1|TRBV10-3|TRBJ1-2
CAISGSGQGGYTF
TGTGCCATCAGTGGATCGGGACAGGGCGGCTACACCTTC
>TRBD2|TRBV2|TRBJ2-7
CASNGGSGISYEQYF
TGTGCCAGCAATGGGGGTAGCGGGATATCCTACGAGCAGTACTTC
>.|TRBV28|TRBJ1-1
CATIKMMNTEAFF
TGTGCCACAATCAAAATGATGAACACTGAAGCTTTCTTT
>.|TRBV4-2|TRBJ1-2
CASSHTGRVDYGYTF
TGTGCCAGCAGCCATACCGGACGGGTCGACTATGGCTACACCTTC
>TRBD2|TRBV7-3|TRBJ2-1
CASSLAGGYNEQFF
TGTGCCAGCAGCTTAGCGGGAGGCTACAATGAGCAGTTCTTC
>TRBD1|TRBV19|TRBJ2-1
CASSNGQGDEQFF
TGTGCCAGTAGTAATGGACAGGGCGATGAGCAGTTCTTC
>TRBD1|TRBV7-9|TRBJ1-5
CASSLGQGLNQPQHF
TGTGCCAGCAGCTTAGGACAGGGCCTCAATCAGCCCCAGCATTTT
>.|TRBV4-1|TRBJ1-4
CASSQNPPGRNNEKLFF
TGCGCCAGCAGCCAGAATCCTCCGGGACGGAATAATGAAAAACTGTTTTTT
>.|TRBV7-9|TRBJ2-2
CASSLVGQGGGELFF
TGTGCCAGCAGCTTAGTCGGCCAGGGAGGCGGGGAGCTGTTTTTT
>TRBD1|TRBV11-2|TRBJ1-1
CASSFSGGAATEAFF
TGTGCCAGCAGCTTCTCAGGGGGAGCGGCCACTGAAGCTTTCTTT
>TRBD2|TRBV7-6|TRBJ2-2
CASSWVTSGVGELFF
TGTGCCAGCAGCTGGGTGACTAGCGGGGTCGGGGAGCTGTTTTTT
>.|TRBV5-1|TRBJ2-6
CASSPVGGQANVLTF
TGCGCCAGCAGCCCAGTCGGGGGGCAGGCCAACGTCCTGACTTTC
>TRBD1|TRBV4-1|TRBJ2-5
CASSQGQGAGETQYF
TGCGCCAGCAGCCAAGGACAGGGGGCAGGGGAGACCCAGTACTTC
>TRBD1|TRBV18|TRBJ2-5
CASSQGQKETQYF
TGTGCCAGCTCACAGGGACAGAAAGAGACCCAGTACTTC
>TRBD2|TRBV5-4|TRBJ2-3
CASSPGSLAGTDTQYF
TGTGCCAGCAGCCCGGGTTCCCTAGCGGGAACAGATACGCAGTATTTT
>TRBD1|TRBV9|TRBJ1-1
CASSVVGQGSTEAFF
TGTGCCAGCAGCGTAGTGGGACAGGGGTCGACTGAAGCTTTCTTT